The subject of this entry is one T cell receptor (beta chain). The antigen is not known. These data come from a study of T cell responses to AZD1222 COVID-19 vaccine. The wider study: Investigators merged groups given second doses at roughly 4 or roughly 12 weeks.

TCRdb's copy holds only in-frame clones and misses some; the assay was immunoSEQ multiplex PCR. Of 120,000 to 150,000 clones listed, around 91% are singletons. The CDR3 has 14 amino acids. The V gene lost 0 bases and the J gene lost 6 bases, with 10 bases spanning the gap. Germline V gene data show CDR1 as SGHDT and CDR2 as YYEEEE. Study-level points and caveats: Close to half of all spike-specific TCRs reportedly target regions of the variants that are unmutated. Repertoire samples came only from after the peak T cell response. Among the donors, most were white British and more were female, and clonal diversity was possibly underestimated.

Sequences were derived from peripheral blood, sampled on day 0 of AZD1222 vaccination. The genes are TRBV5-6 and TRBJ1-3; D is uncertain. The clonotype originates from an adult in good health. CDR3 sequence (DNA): TGTGCCAGCAGCTTGGAGTCATCCCTAAACACCATATATTTT. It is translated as CASSLESSLNTIYF.